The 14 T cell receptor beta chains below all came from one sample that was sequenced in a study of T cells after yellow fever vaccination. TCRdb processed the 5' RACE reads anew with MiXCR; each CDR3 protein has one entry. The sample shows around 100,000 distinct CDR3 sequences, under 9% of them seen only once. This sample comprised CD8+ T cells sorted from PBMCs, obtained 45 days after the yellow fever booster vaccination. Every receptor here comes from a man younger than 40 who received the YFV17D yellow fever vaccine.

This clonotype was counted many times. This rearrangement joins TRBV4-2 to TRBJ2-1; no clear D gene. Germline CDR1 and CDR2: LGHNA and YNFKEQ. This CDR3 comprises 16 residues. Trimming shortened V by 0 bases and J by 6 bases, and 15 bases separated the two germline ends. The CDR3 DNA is TGTGCCAGCAGCCAAGAACGACTTCTTCCCGGCAATGAGCAGTTCTTC. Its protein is CASSQERLLPGNEQFF.

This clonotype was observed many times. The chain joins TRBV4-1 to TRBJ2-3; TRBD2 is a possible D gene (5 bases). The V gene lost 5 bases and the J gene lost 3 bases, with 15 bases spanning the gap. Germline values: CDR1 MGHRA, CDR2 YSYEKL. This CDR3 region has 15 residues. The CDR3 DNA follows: TGCGCCAGCAGCGCTCTAACTAGTGGGACAGATACGCAGTATTTT. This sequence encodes CASSALTSGTDTQYF.

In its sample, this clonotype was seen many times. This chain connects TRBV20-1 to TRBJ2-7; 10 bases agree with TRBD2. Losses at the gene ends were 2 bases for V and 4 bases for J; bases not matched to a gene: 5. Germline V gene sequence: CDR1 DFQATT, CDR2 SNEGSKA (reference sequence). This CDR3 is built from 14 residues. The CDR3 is CSARTSGTLYEQYF. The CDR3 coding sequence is TGCAGTGCTAGAACTAGCGGGACACTTTACGAGCAGTACTTC.

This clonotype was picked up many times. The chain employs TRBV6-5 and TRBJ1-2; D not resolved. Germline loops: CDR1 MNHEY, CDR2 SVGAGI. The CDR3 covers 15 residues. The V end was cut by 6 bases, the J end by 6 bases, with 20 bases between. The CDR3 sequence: CASSYTYLRRNGYTF. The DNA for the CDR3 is TGTGCCAGCAGCTATACGTACCTCCGGAGGAATGGCTACACCTTC.

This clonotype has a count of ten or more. CDR3 bases: TGCGCCAGCAGTACGGGACAGTCCAACGTCCTGACTTTC. Translation: CASSTGQSNVLTF. V usage is TRBV10-2 and J usage is TRBJ2-6; 7 bases agree with TRBD1. Germline CDR1 reads WSHSY; CDR2 reads SAAADI. J gave up 8 bases and V 5 bases, and 3 bases lay outside the gene matches. CDR3 size: 13 residues.

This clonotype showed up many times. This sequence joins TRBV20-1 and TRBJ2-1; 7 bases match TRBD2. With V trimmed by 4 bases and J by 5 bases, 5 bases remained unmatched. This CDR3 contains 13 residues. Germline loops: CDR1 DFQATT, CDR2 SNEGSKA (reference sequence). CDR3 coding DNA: TGCAGTGCTAAGTGGCTAGCGGACAATGAGCAGTTCTTC. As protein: CSAKWLADNEQFF.

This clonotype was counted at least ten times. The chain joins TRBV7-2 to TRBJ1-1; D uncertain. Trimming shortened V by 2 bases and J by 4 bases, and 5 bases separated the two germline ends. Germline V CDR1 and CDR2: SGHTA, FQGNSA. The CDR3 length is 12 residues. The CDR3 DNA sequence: TGTGCCAGCAGCTTAATGGTCACTGAAGCTTTCTTT. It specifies CASSLMVTEAFF.

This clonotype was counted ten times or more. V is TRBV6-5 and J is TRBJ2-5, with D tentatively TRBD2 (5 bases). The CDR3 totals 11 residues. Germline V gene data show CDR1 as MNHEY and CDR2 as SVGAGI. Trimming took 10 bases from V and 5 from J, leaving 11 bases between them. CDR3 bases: TGTGCCATTGGACTGCGGGAGACCCAGTACTTC. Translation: CAIGLRETQYF.

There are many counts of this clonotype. Here the CDR3 reads CASSAPQGNEQYF. The CDR3 bases are TGTGCCAGCAGCGCCCCACAGGGAAACGAGCAGTACTTC. This chain connects TRBV9 to TRBJ2-7; maybe TRBD1 (6 bases). Germline V gives CDR1 SGDLS, CDR2 YYNGEE. CDR3 length equals 13 residues. V was shortened by 3 bases and J by 5 bases, with 12 bases between the two germline ends.

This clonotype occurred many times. CDR3 sequence reads: CASSSGTTRFSSTDTQYF. CDR3 nucleotide sequence: TGTGCCAGCAGCTCGGGGACAACCAGATTCTCTAGCACAGATACGCAGTATTTT. V and J are TRBV5-6 and TRBJ2-3, with D perhaps matching TRBD1 (6 bases). Between the trimmed V and J ends, which lost 3 bases and 0 bases, there was a span of 20 bases. From germline, CDR1 is SGHDT and CDR2 YYEEEE. The CDR3 is 18 amino acids.

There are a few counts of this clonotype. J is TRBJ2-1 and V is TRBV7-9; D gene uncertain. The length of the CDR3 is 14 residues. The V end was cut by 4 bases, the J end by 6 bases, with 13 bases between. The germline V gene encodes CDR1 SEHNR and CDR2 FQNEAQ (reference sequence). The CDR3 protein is CASSSLMWGNEQFF. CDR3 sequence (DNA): TGTGCCAGCAGCTCCCTTATGTGGGGCAATGAGCAGTTCTTC.

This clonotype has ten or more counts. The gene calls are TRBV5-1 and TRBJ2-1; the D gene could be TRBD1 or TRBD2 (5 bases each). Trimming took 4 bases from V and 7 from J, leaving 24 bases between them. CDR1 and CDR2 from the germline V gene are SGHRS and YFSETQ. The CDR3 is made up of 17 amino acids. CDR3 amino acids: CASSLLFGAGWGNEQFF. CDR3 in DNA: TGCGCCAGCAGCCTCTTATTCGGGGCAGGGTGGGGTAATGAGCAGTTCTTC.

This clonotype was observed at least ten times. The CDR3 region has the DNA TGTGCCCTATACACCGGGGAGCTGTTTTTT. This codes for CALYTGELFF. The rearrangement links TRBV30 to TRBJ2-2; D ambiguous. Germline values: CDR1 GTSNPN, CDR2 SVGIG (reference sequence). Trimming removed 8 bases at V and 3 bases at J, with 4 bases between. The CDR3 length is 10 residues.

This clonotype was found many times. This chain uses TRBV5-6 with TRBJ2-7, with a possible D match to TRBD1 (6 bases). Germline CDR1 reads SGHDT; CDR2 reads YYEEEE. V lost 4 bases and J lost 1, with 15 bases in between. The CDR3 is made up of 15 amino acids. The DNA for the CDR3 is TGTGCCAGCAGCGAAACAGGGTTCGCATCCTACGAGCAGTACTTC. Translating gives CASSETGFASYEQYF.